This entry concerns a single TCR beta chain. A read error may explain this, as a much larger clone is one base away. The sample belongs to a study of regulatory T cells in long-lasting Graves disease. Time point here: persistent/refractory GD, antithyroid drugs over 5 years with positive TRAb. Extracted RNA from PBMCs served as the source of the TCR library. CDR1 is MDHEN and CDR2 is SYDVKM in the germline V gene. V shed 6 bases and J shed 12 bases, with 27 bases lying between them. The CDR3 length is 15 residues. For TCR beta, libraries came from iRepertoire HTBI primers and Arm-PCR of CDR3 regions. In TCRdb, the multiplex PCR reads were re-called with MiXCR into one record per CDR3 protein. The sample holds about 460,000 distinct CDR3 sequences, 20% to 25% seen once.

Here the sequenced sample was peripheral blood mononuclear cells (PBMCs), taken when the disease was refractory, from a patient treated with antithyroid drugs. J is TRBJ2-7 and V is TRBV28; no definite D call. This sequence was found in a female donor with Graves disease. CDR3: CASRNRTPDAGPPYF. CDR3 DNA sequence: TGTGCCAGCAGAAATAGAACTCCGGACGCCGGTCCGCCGTACTTC.